Presented here are 6 T cell receptor beta chains from one specimen sequenced in a study of cytotoxic CD8 clonotypes in ibrutinib-treated CLL (dated by TCRdb to about 2021). The library was built by means of the immunoSEQ multiplex PCR assay. TCRdb took this table from immuneACCESS and kept in-frame rearrangements with V and J called. Such tables lack part of the clones; where checked against another copy, unresolved V genes explain under half of the gap, and the rest is unexplained. Across this sample there are more than 75,000 clones, with roughly four fifths seen only once. Of the sample, around 25% falls within the top ten clones. The sample's time point, from its label and the paper: roughly 2 years on ibrutinib. The sample consisted of PBMCs, taken after 24 months of ibrutinib treatment. Receptor source: a human donor with chronic lymphocytic leukemia.

The chain joins TRBV7-2 to TRBJ2-7; 8 nucleotides match TRBD2. The CDR3 is made up of 18 amino acids. The V segment lost 5 bases and the J segment 0 bases; nucleotides outside the gene matches: 15. Germline CDR1 is SGHTA and CDR2 is FQGNSA. The CDR3 DNA reads as TGTGCCAGCAGCCCCCGAAAATATCTAGCGGGTGACTCCTACGAGCAGTACTTC. Translating it yields CASSPRKYLAGDSYEQYF.

The V and J genes are TRBV6-6 and TRBJ2-7; no definite D call. Germline V gene sequence: CDR1 MNHNY, CDR2 SVGAGI (reference sequence). The CDR3 totals 14 residues. V shed 2 bases and J shed 0 bases, with 8 bases lying between them. The CDR3 region has the DNA TGTGCCAGCAGTTACGACTTCTACTCCTACGAGCAGTACTTC. It is translated as CASSYDFYSYEQYF.

This clone was counted a few times. This rearrangement joins TRBV7-8 to TRBJ1-1, with TRBD1 matching 7 bases. The V and J ends lost 2 bases and 4 bases, in that order; junction bases with no gene match: 19. The CDR3 loop spans 19 amino acids. From germline, CDR1 is SGHVS and CDR2 FQNEAQ. CDR3: CASSLLTQQGGEGRTEAFF. The CDR3 DNA sequence: TGTGCCAGCAGCTTACTTACCCAGCAGGGGGGAGAGGGGCGCACTGAAGCTTTCTTT.

The V and J genes are TRBV7-9 and TRBJ2-5, with 9 positions matching TRBD1. The CDR3 runs 16 residues. V shed 2 bases, J shed 4 bases, and the junction held 8 bases outside the gene matches. In germline, CDR1 is SEHNR, CDR2 FQNEAQ (reference sequence). DNA for the CDR3: TGTGCCAGCAGCTTACAGGACAGGGGCTTTGGAGAGACCCAGTACTTC. It is translated as CASSLQDRGFGETQYF.

The chain recombines TRBV5-1 with TRBJ2-7, with D perhaps TRBD1 (6 bases). The CDR3 sequence is 15 residues long. V was pared by 2 bases and J by 0 bases, with 12 bases between. Germline CDR1 reads SGHRS; CDR2 reads YFSETQ. CDR3 amino acids: CASSLGAGVSYEQYF. The CDR3 DNA reads as TGCGCCAGCAGCTTAGGGGCAGGGGTCTCCTACGAGCAGTACTTC.

The chain joins TRBV9 to TRBJ2-1, with TRBD2 identical over 8 bases. The CDR3 consists of 15 residues. V shed 1 base, J shed 8 bases, and the junction held 8 bases outside the gene matches. Germline V CDR1 and CDR2: SGDLS, YYNGEE. DNA of the CDR3: TGTGCCAGCAGCGTAAGAAGCGGGAGTAGTGATGAGCAGTTCTTC. This gives the protein CASSVRSGSSDEQFF.